This T cell receptor (beta chain) was obtained from a study of blood T cells in healthy people across ages. Combining a sample-barcoded 5' primer with a J-beta primer mix, a second PCR ran for about 6 to 12 cycles. Each cDNA molecule received a tag from a template-switch adaptor that had 12 random nucleotides. TCRdb re-called the 5' RACE reads through MiXCR, storing one row per CDR3 protein. The sample yields 700,000 to 1,000,000 distinct CDR3 sequences, under 45% seen once. The table lists this clonotype with many counts. The antigen is undetermined. Germline-derived CDR1 and CDR2 are SGHTA and FQGTGA. The junction had 12 bases not matched to a gene; V was cut back by 2 bases and J by 6 bases. The CDR3 length is 17 residues. Notes on the study in general: The unsorted PBMCs prevented any conclusive comparison of naive versus antigen-experienced cells. Among long-lived donors, naive CD4+ cells were more numerous and diversity higher than in aged donors.

At least 5 micrograms of total RNA were extracted per sample. The sample was blood. The TCR sequence derives from a man aged 55-75 years in good health. This chain uses TRBV7-3 with TRBJ2-2, with TRBD1 matching 7 bases. The CDR3 DNA reads as TGTGCCAGCAGCTTACCAACTGCACAAGGGGGCTCCGGGGAGCTGTTTTTT. Translation: CASSLPTAQGGSGELFF.